This TCR beta chain was retrieved from a study of blood T cells in healthy people across ages. This clonotype was found many times. Germline loops: CDR1 SEHNR, CDR2 FQNEAQ (reference sequence). The V and J ends lost 1 base and 7 bases respectively, with 11 bases between them. The CDR3 is 13 amino acids. Through a sample-barcoded 5' primer and a J-beta primer mix, a second PCR was run for about 6 to 12 cycles. TCRdb processed the 5' RACE reads anew with MiXCR; each CDR3 protein has one entry. Among roughly 1,700,000 distinct CDR3 sequences listed, 28% were seen once. This receptor was taken from a woman in her 30s in good health. The specimen was blood. This chain joins TRBV7-9 and TRBJ2-7; the D gene is possibly TRBD2 (6 bases). The CDR3, as DNA: TGTGCCAGCAGCTTAGTCGGGGGAGAAGAGCAGTACTTC. It specifies CASSLVGGEEQYF.